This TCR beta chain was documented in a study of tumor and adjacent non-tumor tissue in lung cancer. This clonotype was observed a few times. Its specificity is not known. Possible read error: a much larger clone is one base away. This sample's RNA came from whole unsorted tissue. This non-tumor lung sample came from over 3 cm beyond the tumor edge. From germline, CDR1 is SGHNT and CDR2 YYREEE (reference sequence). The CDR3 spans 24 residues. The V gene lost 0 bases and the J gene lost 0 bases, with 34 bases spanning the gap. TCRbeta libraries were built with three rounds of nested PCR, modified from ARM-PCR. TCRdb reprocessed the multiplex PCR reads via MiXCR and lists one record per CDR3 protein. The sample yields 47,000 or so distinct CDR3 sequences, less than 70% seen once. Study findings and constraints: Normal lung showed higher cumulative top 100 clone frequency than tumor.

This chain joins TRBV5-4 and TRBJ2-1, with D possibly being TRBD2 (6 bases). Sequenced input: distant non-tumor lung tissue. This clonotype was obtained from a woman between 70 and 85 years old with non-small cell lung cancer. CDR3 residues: CASSLEWTDYGINKIDSSYNEQFF. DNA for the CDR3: TGTGCCAGCAGCTTGGAATGGACGGACTACGGGATTAACAAGATAGATAGCTCCTACAATGAGCAGTTCTTC.